This entry features one TCR beta chain sequence. The antigen remains undetermined. CDR1 and CDR2 (germline): SGHRS, YFSETQ. Trimming at V came to 4 bases and at J to 4 bases, leaving 4 bases not matched to a gene. The CDR3 totals 15 residues. Time point of the sample: week 23, last vaccination. Doses consisted of 300 ug of mutant IDH1 20-mer peptide each, paired with topical imiquimod. In every donor, the tumor was a new WHO grade 3 or 4 IDH1-mutant, ATRX-lost astrocytoma. This entry comes from a study of a mutant IDH1 vaccine in newly diagnosed glioma. Study-level background: Radiotherapy alone preceded vaccination by 4-6 weeks; alternatively, vaccination started with temozolomide cycles. It was radiotherapy, temozolomide, or both that patients received previously, with most receiving both.

TCRdb's copy holds only in-frame clones and misses some; the assay was immunoSEQ multiplex PCR. The sample contains tens of thousands of clones, around 83% of which appear only once. This sample comprised PBMCs, obtained from a glioma patient whose treatment included an IDH1 peptide vaccine. The clonotype originates from a woman aged 45-60 years with glioma. The V and J genes are TRBV5-1 and TRBJ1-6; 8 bases line up with TRBD1. The CDR3 nucleotides are TGCGCCAGCAGCCTGGGACAGGAGTATAATTCACCCCTCCACTTT. Its translation is CASSLGQEYNSPLHF.